This entry is about one T cell receptor (beta chain). The antigen is not known. The CDR3 loop spans 15 amino acids. Germline CDR1 reads SGHRS; CDR2 reads YFSETQ. V trimming: 4 bases; J trimming: 0 bases; junction bases outside the gene matches: 3. These data belong to a study of T cell responses to AZD1222 COVID-19 vaccine. Study-level results: Recipients of two AZD1222 doses showed rising Spike-specific TCR breadth and depth. Targets within unmutated variant regions were reportedly found for nearly half of spike-specific TCRs. Vaccine-associated CD4 TCRs ranged over spike, dominating at 160-218 and 743-854. A mostly white British donor set with more females was recruited, and clonal diversity was possibly underestimated.

Produced via immunoSEQ multiplex PCR; TCRdb's table is partial and in-frame only. The data show 200,000 or so clones, over 80% seen once. J is TRBJ2-1 and V is TRBV5-1; TRBD2 agrees at 8 bases. This specimen consisted of peripheral blood, obtained on day 0 of AZD1222 vaccination. The origin of this receptor is an adult in good health. The CDR3 here is CASSSGTSSYNEQFF. The CDR3 bases are TGCGCCAGCAGCAGCGGGACTAGCTCCTACAATGAGCAGTTCTTC.